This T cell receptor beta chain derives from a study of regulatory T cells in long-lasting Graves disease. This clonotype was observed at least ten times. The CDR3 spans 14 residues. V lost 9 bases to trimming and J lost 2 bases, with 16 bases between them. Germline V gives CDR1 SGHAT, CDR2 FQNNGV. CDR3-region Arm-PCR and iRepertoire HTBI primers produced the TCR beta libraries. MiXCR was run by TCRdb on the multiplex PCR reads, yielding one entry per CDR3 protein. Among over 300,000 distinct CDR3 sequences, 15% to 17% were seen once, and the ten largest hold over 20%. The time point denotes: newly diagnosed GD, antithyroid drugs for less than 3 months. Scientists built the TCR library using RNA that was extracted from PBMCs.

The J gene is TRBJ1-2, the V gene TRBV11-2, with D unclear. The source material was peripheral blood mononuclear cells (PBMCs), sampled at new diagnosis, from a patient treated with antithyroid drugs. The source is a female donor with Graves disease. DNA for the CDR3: TGTGCCAGGACGACCGGGCCTTCAAACTATGGCTACACCTTC. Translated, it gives CARTTGPSNYGYTF.